One sample yielded the 13 T cell receptor beta chains listed below, sequenced in a study of beta chain features in type 1 diabetes. Expressed TCRB transcripts were sequenced after all isolated RNA was converted to cDNA. Here immunoSEQ multiplex PCR was the method, and the copy in TCRdb shows in-frame clones only, minus some. Of hundreds of thousands of clones listed, roughly 16% are singletons. The sample consisted of naive CD4+ T cells from blood. These receptors all stem from a man aged 18 to 30 in good health.

This clone was counted between two and nine times. The DNA for the CDR3 is TGTGCCAGCAGTTTATACCGGGGCCGGCCCAATCAGCCCCAGCATTTT. As protein: CASSLYRGRPNQPQHF. V is TRBV28 and J is TRBJ1-5; D perhaps matches TRBD1 (5 bases). Germline V gene sequence: CDR1 MDHEN, CDR2 SYDVKM. The CDR3 sequence is 16 residues long. V lost 1 base to trimming and J lost 3 bases, with 13 bases between them.

The CDR3 protein is CASTRNGYEQYF. As DNA, the CDR3 is TGTGCCAGCACGCGTAACGGATACGAGCAGTACTTC. The V gene is TRBV6-1, the J gene TRBJ2-7; D remains ambiguous. CDR3 length: 12 residues. Germline values: CDR1 MNHNS, CDR2 SASEGT. V was cut by 7 bases and J by 4 bases, with 11 bases left in between.

The chain carries TRBV7-2 and TRBJ1-4; no clear D gene. The germline V and J ends were trimmed by 2 bases and 0 bases, with 13 bases remaining between them. The CDR3 contains 17 residues. Germline assignment: CDR1 SGHTA and CDR2 FQGNSA. CDR3 region: CASSLRGRMATNEKLFF. DNA of the CDR3: TGTGCCAGCAGCTTAAGAGGCAGGATGGCAACTAATGAAAAACTGTTTTTT.

This clone appeared a few times. This chain joins TRBV19 and TRBJ2-1, with 9 bases fitting TRBD2. The V and J ends lost 5 bases and 5 bases, in that order; junction bases with no gene match: 10. Germline CDR1 and CDR2: LNHDA and SQIVND (reference sequence). There are 16 residues in the CDR3. DNA for the CDR3: TGTGCCAGTAGTTATAGGGTAGCGGGAGTCGACAATGAGCAGTTCTTC. Amino acid sequence: CASSYRVAGVDNEQFF.

Only a few counts were recorded for this clone. This chain connects TRBV5-6 to TRBJ2-1; D remains unclear. The ends were cut back, 2 bases at V and 2 bases at J, with 8 bases in the middle. The CDR3 is 14 amino acids. The germline gives CDR1 SGHDT, CDR2 YYEEEE. The CDR3 protein is CASSFLGPYNEQFF. The DNA for the CDR3 is TGTGCCAGCAGCTTCCTGGGCCCCTACAATGAGCAGTTCTTC.

The chain employs TRBV5-1 and TRBJ1-5; the match to TRBD1 covers 11 bases. The length of the CDR3 is 13 residues. Germline assignment: CDR1 SGHRS and CDR2 YFSETQ. Trimming removed 4 bases from V and 8 bases from J; junction bases left unmatched: 2. Written as DNA, the CDR3 is TGCGCCAGCAGCGGGACAGGGGGAGAGCCCCAGCATTTT. It translates to CASSGTGGEPQHF.

This clone appeared a few times. The chain combines TRBV28 with TRBJ2-3, with TRBD2 identical over 11 bases. This CDR3 is 16 amino acids long. In germline, CDR1 is MDHEN, CDR2 SYDVKM. Trimming removed 1 base from V and 5 bases from J; junction bases left unmatched: 5. CDR3 DNA: TGTGCCAGCAGTTTATCTAGCGGGAGGCGGGGAGATACGCAGTATTTT. As protein: CASSLSSGRRGDTQYF.

In its sample, this clone was seen a few times. The chain is built from TRBV7-9 and TRBJ1-3; 7 nucleotides align to TRBD1. Germline CDR1 reads SEHNR; CDR2 reads FQNEAQ (reference sequence). Trimming took 1 base from V and 8 from J; bases not matched to a gene: 5. This CDR3 has 14 residues. The CDR3 nucleotides read TGTGCCAGCAGCTTAGAGGGGGCTAAATACACCATATATTTT. Amino acid sequence: CASSLEGAKYTIYF.

This clone was detected only a few times. Here the CDR3 DNA reads TGCAGCGTTGGTCGGACGAGGTTGGAAGGACTGTTTTTT. Its protein is CSVGRTRLEGLFF. The V gene is TRBV29-1, the J gene TRBJ1-4; no firm D call. With 4 bases removed from V and 13 bases from J, the gap between germline ends came to 19 bases. Germline V gives CDR1 SQVTM, CDR2 ANQGSEA. CDR3 length: 13 residues. Drawing the rest from reference TRBV29-1 and TRBJ1-4, the complete variable domain is SAVISQKPSRDICQRGTSLTIQCQVDSQVTMMFWYRQQPGQSLTLIATANQGSEATYESGFVIDKFPISRPNLTFSTLTVSNMSPEDSSIYLCSVGRTRLEGLFFGSGTQLSVL.

The chain links TRBV29-1 to TRBJ2-1; TRBD1 matches 7 bases. The V segment lost 4 bases and the J segment 16 bases; nucleotides outside the gene matches: 13. CDR1 SQVTM and CDR2 ANQGSEA come from the germline V gene. The CDR3 is made up of 12 amino acids. CDR3 in amino acids: CSVVLQGTRVFF. In nucleotides, the CDR3 is TGCAGCGTTGTCCTACAGGGGACCCGAGTTTTCTTC.

The rearrangement joins TRBV4-1 to TRBJ2-7; 7 nucleotides match TRBD1. Per the germline V gene, CDR1 is MGHRA and CDR2 is YSYEKL. The CDR3 consists of 14 residues. V gave up 6 bases and J gave up 0 bases; unmatched junction bases: 5. CDR3 sequence: CASRLRDSSYEQYF. CDR3 DNA sequence: TGCGCCAGCAGGCTAAGGGACAGCTCCTACGAGCAGTACTTC.

J is TRBJ2-1 and V is TRBV20-1; weak D call: TRBD2 (5 bases). Germline CDR1 reads DFQATT; CDR2 reads SNEGSKA (reference sequence). CDR3 size: 11 residues. V lost 1 base, J lost 11 bases, and 9 bases lay in between. CDR3 sequence (DNA): TGCAGTGCTAGAGCGTCCGGGAAGCAGTTCTTC. Protein sequence: CSARASGKQFF.

This clone was recorded a few times. The chain has TRBV28 and TRBJ2-1; 9 positions agree with TRBD1. V shed 3 bases, J shed 1 base, and the junction held 4 bases outside the gene matches. This CDR3 has 16 amino acids. CDR1 is MDHEN, CDR2 SYDVKM, per germline. CDR3 DNA sequence: TGTGCCAGCAGTTTGGACAGGGGCAGATCCTACAATGAGCAGTTCTTC. It specifies CASSLDRGRSYNEQFF.